This entry lists 18 T cell receptor beta chains sequenced from one sample in a study of identical twins' blood T cells. A single record per CDR3 protein comes from TCRdb applying MiXCR to the 5' RACE reads. Among a few hundred thousand distinct CDR3 sequences listed, approximately 30% were seen once. Material: PBMCs. The receptors stem from a woman aged 18-55 years in good health.

This clonotype was found a few times. The J gene is TRBJ1-6, the V gene TRBV9; 7 positions agree with TRBD1. Germline CDR1 and CDR2: SGDLS and YYNGEE. The CDR3 sequence is 18 residues long. V lost 3 bases, J lost 0 bases, and 9 bases stayed unmatched. The CDR3 spells CASSARDSRSSYNSPLHF. CDR3 DNA: TGTGCCAGCAGCGCGAGGGACAGTAGAAGCTCCTATAATTCACCCCTCCACTTT.

This clonotype has a handful of counts. The J gene is TRBJ2-2, the V gene TRBV7-8; D unresolved. V lost 3 bases and J 1 base, leaving 12 bases between the germline ends. This CDR3 region has 16 residues. Germline V gene lookup returns CDR1 SGHVS and CDR2 FQNEAQ. The CDR3 DNA is TGTGCCAGCAGCTTCGCATCCTGGGGGAACACCGGGGAGCTGTTTTTT. The encoded protein is CASSFASWGNTGELFF. Variable domain in full (rest from reference TRBV7-8 and TRBJ2-2): GAGVSQSPRYKVAKRGQDVALRCDPISGHVSLFWYQQALGQGPEFLTYFQNEAQLDKSGLPSDRFFAERPEGSVSTLKIQRTQQEDSAVYLCASSFASWGNTGELFFGEGSRLTVL.

The genes are TRBV29-1 and TRBJ1-4, with TRBD1 as a possible D gene (5 bases). This CDR3 region has 16 residues. The V and J ends lost 0 bases and 4 bases respectively, with 15 bases between them. Germline CDR1 is SQVTM and CDR2 is ANQGSEA. CDR3 protein: CSVEDRSAGGNEKLFF. In nucleotides, the CDR3 is TGCAGCGTTGAAGACCGTTCAGCGGGGGGTAATGAAAAACTGTTTTTT.

The V gene is TRBV5-4, the J gene TRBJ1-4, with D unresolved. The germline gives CDR1 SGHNT, CDR2 YYREEE (reference sequence). The CDR3 has 13 residues. Between the trimmed V and J ends, which lost 3 bases and 5 bases, there was a span of 8 bases. CDR3 residues: CASSSAGNEKLFF. CDR3 nucleotide sequence: TGTGCCAGCAGCTCAGCCGGGAATGAAAAACTGTTTTTT.

This clonotype was detected a few times. This chain connects TRBV6-6 to TRBJ1-4; D is possibly TRBD1 (5 bases). Trimming removed 2 bases at V and 7 bases at J, with 5 bases between. Germline CDR1 reads MNHNY; CDR2 reads SVGAGI (reference sequence). This CDR3 is 12 amino acids long. CDR3 DNA: TGTGCCAGCAGTTACGACAGTGAAAAACTGTTTTTT. It yields the protein CASSYDSEKLFF.

The sample holds a few counts of this clonotype. V and J are TRBV12-3 or TRBV12-4 and TRBJ1-1, with D possibly TRBD1 on 5 matching bases. V was trimmed by 6 bases and J by 5 bases, leaving 10 bases between them. The CDR3 sequence is 12 residues long. The CDR3 here is CASRTRVTEAFF. The CDR3 nucleotides read TGTGCCAGCAGAACCAGGGTAACTGAAGCTTTCTTT.

This clonotype was seen only a few times. The genes are TRBV11-2 and TRBJ2-1; the match to TRBD2 covers 7 bases. Germline CDR1 is SGHAT and CDR2 is FQNNGV. Losses at the gene ends were 2 bases for V and 6 bases for J; bases not matched to a gene: 7. The CDR3 length is 15 residues. The DNA of the CDR3 is TGTGCCAGCAGCTTACTTTTAGCGGGTACCAATGAGCAGTTCTTC. Its translation is CASSLLLAGTNEQFF.

A remark on this clonotype: Lacking the conserved final phenylalanine or tryptophan, this CDR3 likely reflects a read error. The CDR3 bases are TGTGCCAGCCTTTTGTCAGGGGGCTCGAACACTGAAGCTTTCCTT. Amino acids: CASLLSGGSNTEAFL. The chain combines TRBV4-2 with TRBJ1-1, with 8 nucleotides matching TRBD1. Germline V gene sequence: CDR1 LGHNA, CDR2 YNFKEQ. This CDR3 is 15 amino acids long. With 8 bases clipped from V and 1 base from J, the junction kept 9 bases outside the gene matches.

CDR3 coding DNA: TGTGCCAGCAGTTACAGGTTGGGACAGGGGAGAGGGCCCCAGCATTTT. Amino acids: CASSYRLGQGRGPQHF. The V and J genes are TRBV6-6 and TRBJ1-5, with 10 nucleotides matching TRBD1. Per germline, CDR1 MNHNY and CDR2 SVGAGI (reference sequence). CDR3 length: 16 residues. With 2 bases clipped from V and 9 bases from J, the junction kept 10 bases outside the gene matches.

This clonotype was observed a handful of times. The rearrangement joins TRBV10-3 to TRBJ2-7; D assignment may be TRBD1 or TRBD2 (5 bases each). Germline V CDR1 and CDR2: ENHRY, SYGVKD. The CDR3 is 16 amino acids. V dropped 0 bases and J dropped 1 base, with 13 bases sitting between them. CDR3 in DNA: TGTGCCATCAGTGAGTCGCCTGAATGGGGGTCCTACGAGCAGTACTTC. Its translation is CAISESPEWGSYEQYF.

This chain links TRBV12-3 or TRBV12-4 with TRBJ2-3; 7 bases agree with TRBD1. CDR3 length equals 14 residues. V lost 5 bases and J lost 4; bases outside the gene matches: 6. This chain's CDR3 is CASSMGQSADTQYF. In nucleotides, the CDR3 is TGTGCCAGCAGTATGGGACAGAGCGCAGATACGCAGTATTTT.

This clonotype has at least ten counts. The V gene is TRBV7-8, the J gene TRBJ1-5; 7 bases agree with TRBD1. The germline CDR1 and CDR2 sequences are SGHVS and FQNEAQ. J lost 0 bases, V lost 6 bases, and 5 bases had no gene match. The length of the CDR3 is 15 residues. The CDR3 DNA reads as TGTGCCAGCAGGCAGGGACAGTATAGCAATCAGCCCCAGCATTTT. Translating it yields CASRQGQYSNQPQHF.

The sample holds a few counts of this clonotype. CDR3 sequence reads: CASSLRFTGVMTEAFF. The DNA of the CDR3 is TGTGCCAGCAGTTTAAGGTTTACGGGGGTTATGACTGAAGCTTTCTTT. The chain recombines TRBV12-3 or TRBV12-4 with TRBJ1-1; TRBD1 might be the D (5 bases). With 2 bases removed from V and 5 bases from J, the gap between germline ends came to 18 bases. This CDR3 is 16 amino acids long.

This clonotype has more than one count but fewer than ten. The chain recombines TRBV11-2 with TRBJ1-2; tentatively, D is TRBD1 (5 bases). Trimming removed 4 bases from V and 4 bases from J, with 16 bases in between. CDR1 and CDR2 from the germline V gene are SGHAT and FQNNGV. There are 15 residues in the CDR3. CDR3 sequence: CASSYSGPQGYGYTF. CDR3 coding DNA: TGTGCCAGCAGCTACTCAGGGCCCCAAGGCTATGGCTACACCTTC. The full variable domain, its missing parts supplied by reference TRBV11-2 and TRBJ1-2, is EAGVAQSPRYKIIEKRQSVAFWCNPISGHATLYWYQQILGQGPKLLIQFQNNGVVDDSQLPKDRFSAERLKGVDSTLKIQPAKLEDSAVYLCASSYSGPQGYGYTFGSGTRLTVV.

The genes are TRBV6-1 and TRBJ1-2, with TRBD1 matching over 7 bases. V was clipped by 4 bases and J by 6 bases; unmatched bases: 5. Per the germline V gene, CDR1 is MNHNS and CDR2 is SASEGT. CDR3 length: 13 amino acids. CDR3 loop: CASSGTGLDGYTF. Written as DNA, the CDR3 is TGTGCCAGCAGTGGGACAGGATTAGATGGCTACACCTTC.

V gene TRBV5-1 combines with J gene TRBJ2-1; 13 nucleotides match TRBD2. J lost 6 bases, V lost 2 bases, and 5 bases had no gene match. Germline CDR1 is SGHRS and CDR2 is YFSETQ. The CDR3 spans 16 residues. The CDR3 loop reads CASSLSRLAGGNEQFF. Written as DNA, the CDR3 is TGCGCCAGCAGCTTATCTCGACTAGCGGGGGGCAATGAGCAGTTCTTC.

The chain recombines TRBV29-1 with TRBJ1-2; D gene ambiguous. This CDR3 spans 12 amino acids. The V gene lost 6 bases and the J gene lost 7 bases, with 15 bases spanning the gap. The germline CDR1 and CDR2 sequences are SQVTM and ANQGSEA. CDR3 protein: CSVKTAVGGYTF. The CDR3 DNA sequence: TGCAGCGTCAAGACCGCTGTCGGTGGCTACACCTTC.

The chain carries TRBV27 and TRBJ2-3; 9 bases line up with TRBD2. This CDR3 comprises 16 residues. Germline loops: CDR1 MNHEY, CDR2 SMNVEV (reference sequence). Trimming cost V 6 bases and J 4 bases; bases outside gene matches: 11. The DNA of the CDR3 is TGTGCCAGCAGCTCCCTTGCGGGGGGGTTATCAGATACGCAGTATTTT. Translation gives CASSSLAGGLSDTQYF.